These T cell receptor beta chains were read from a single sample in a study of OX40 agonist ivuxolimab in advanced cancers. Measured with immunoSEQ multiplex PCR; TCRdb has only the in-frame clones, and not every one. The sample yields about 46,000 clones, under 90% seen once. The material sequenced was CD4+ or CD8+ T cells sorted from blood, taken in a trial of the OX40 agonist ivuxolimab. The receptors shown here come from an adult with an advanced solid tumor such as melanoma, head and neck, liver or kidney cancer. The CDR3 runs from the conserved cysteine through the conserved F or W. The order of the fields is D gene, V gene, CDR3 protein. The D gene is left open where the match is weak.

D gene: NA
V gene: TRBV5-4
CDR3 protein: CASSFRLGGVYEQYF

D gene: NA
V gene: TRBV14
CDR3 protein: CASSGHYGYTF

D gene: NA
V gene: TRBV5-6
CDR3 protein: CASSWGRTDGYTF

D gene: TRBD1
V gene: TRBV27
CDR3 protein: CPYQGAWTGELFF

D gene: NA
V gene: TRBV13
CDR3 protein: CASSSGWQSPYGYTF

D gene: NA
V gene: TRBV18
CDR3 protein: CASSPPMGGHTEAFF

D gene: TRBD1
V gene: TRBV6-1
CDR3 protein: CAATGASNQPQHF

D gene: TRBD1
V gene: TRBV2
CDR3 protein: CASSAGTEETQYF

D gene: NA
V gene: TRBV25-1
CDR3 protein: CATKDSFMNTEAFF

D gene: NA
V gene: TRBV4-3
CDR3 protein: CASSQDIGNGYTF

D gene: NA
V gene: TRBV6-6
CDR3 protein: CASSYGGLYEQYF

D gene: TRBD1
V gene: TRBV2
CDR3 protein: CASSPDRGGNIQYF

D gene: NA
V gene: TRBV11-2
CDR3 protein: CASSLWGRRVVNEQFF

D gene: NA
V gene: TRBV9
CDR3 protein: CASSGIRRDPSNYGYTF

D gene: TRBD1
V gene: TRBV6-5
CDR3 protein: CASMRGQGNTGELFF

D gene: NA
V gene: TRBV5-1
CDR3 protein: CASSLDLGRLETQYF

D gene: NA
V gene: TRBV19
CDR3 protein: CASSTARPRLNYNSPLHF

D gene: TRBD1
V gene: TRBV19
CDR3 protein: CASSGDRAGETQYF

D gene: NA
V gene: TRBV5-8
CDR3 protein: CASSLTAWSYEQYF

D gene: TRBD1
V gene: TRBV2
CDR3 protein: CANQGAEAFF

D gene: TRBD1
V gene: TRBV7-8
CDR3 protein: CASIPVGPGGNNVLTF

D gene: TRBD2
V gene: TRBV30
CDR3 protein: CAWSEGGGPLHF

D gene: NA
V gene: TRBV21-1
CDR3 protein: CASSNGARVSGEQYF

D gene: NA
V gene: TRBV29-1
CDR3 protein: CSVEDIGRVTDTQYF

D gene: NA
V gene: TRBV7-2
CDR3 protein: CASSSPQGPKGGSPLHF

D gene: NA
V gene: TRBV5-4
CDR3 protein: CASSFWGSVADTQYF

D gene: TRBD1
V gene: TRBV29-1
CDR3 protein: CSAGQGNNEQFF

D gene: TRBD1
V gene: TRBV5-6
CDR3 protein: CASSSGQGVKQYF

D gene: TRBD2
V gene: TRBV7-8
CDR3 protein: CASSIASGRYYNEQFF

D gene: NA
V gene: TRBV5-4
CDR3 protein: CASALRDSEKLFF

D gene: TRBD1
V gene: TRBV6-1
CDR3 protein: CASSNTQGANEQYF

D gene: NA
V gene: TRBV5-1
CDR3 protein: CASSLMTDEKLFF

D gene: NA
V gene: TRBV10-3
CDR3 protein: CAISESSYGYTF

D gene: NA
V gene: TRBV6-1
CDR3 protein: CASSEGQIYGYTF

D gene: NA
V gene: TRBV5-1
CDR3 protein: CASSYVQGFGNTIYF

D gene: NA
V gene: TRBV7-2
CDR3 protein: CASSPRRRGRTEAFF

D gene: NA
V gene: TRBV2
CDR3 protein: CASNKGTQETQYF

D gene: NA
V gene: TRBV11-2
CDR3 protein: CASSPVEVGGSLNTEAFF

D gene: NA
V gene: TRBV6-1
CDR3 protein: CASSGVNGYGYTF

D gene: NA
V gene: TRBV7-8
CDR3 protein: CASSLALGNNQPQHF

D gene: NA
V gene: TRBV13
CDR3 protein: CASRLRGSPLHF